The source of this T cell receptor (beta chain) is a study of CD8 T cells in Susac syndrome. V trimming: 5 bases; J trimming: 1 base; junction bases outside the gene matches: 3. This CDR3 is 14 amino acids long. The germline V gene encodes CDR1 SNHLY and CDR2 FYNNEI. With random hexamers, reverse transcription was performed on roughly 0.5 to 1 ug of RNA. An immunoSEQ multiplex PCR amplified TCR beta CDR3 over 54 Vbeta and 13 Jbeta. TCRdb processed the immunoSEQ multiplex PCR reads anew with MiXCR; each CDR3 protein has one entry. This sample yields 200,000 to 250,000 distinct CDR3 sequences, of which approximately 90% are seen a single time; roughly 0.13% belongs to the top ten. Bulk CD8+ and CD4+ cells came from magnetic negative isolation; CD8+ TEMRA by FACS.

This sequence was found in a human donor with multiple sclerosis. The chain couples TRBV2 to TRBJ1-1; 8 positions agree with TRBD1. Sequencing was performed on CD8+ T cells from PBMCs. CDR3 in DNA: TGTGCCAGCAGTCCGACAGGGGAGAACACTGAAGCTTTCTTT. Translating it yields CASSPTGENTEAFF.